The 27 T cell receptor beta chains presented below share a single source sample, sequenced in a study of cytomegalovirus exposure and HLA in healthy donors. It was with 60 Vbeta and 13 Jbeta primers that the PCR ran. Data came from immunoSEQ multiplex PCR; TCRdb stores just in-frame clones and leaves some out. The sample includes 60,000 to 70,000 clones, roughly 75% of them seen just once. Sequences were obtained from PBMCs. The receptors come from a man aged 55-75 years in good health and CMV-seropositive.

The chain couples TRBV7-9 to TRBJ2-7, with no clear D. The V gene's germline CDR1 is SEHNR and CDR2 FQNEAQ (reference sequence). This CDR3 region has 12 residues. Trimming pared 3 bases from V and 1 base from J, leaving 4 bases between. CDR3 in amino acids: CASSFSSYEQYF. DNA for the CDR3: TGTGCCAGCAGCTTCAGTTCCTACGAGCAGTACTTC.

The chain combines TRBV11-3 with TRBJ2-7, with a weak D call TRBD2 (6 bases). CDR3 length: 17 amino acids. V was clipped by 5 bases and J by 6 bases, with 26 bases between them. The germline V gene encodes CDR1 SGHNT and CDR2 YENEEA. CDR3 loop: CASSGGDPKHGVSEQYF. The DNA for the CDR3 is TGTGCCAGCAGCGGAGGGGACCCCAAACACGGGGTTTCCGAGCAGTACTTC.

This rearrangement joins TRBV2 to TRBJ1-5, with 7 bases matching TRBD1. V shed 6 bases and J 4 bases; nucleotides not matched to a gene: 6. The CDR3 has 14 residues. Germline V lookup: CDR1 SNHLY, CDR2 FYNNEI. This CDR3 is CASSRDSLNQPQHF. CDR3 DNA sequence: TGTGCCAGCAGCCGGGACAGCTTAAATCAGCCCCAGCATTTT.

This sequence joins TRBV18 and TRBJ1-4; no clear D. V was trimmed by 6 bases and J by 4 bases, leaving 6 bases between them. The germline V gene has CDR1 KGHSH and CDR2 LQKENI. CDR3 length: 12 amino acids. CDR3 amino acids: CASSRNNEKLFF. The CDR3 DNA is TGTGCCAGCTCGCGCAATAATGAAAAACTGTTTTTT.

This chain uses TRBV7-9 with TRBJ2-7, with 10 bases fitting TRBD1. V gave up 5 bases and J gave up 6 bases; unmatched junction bases: 10. This CDR3 comprises 15 residues. CDR1 and CDR2 (germline): SEHNR, FQNEAQ (reference sequence). The CDR3 protein is CASSAGTGAAFEQYF. The CDR3 DNA follows: TGTGCCAGCAGCGCCGGGACAGGGGCCGCCTTCGAGCAGTACTTC.

A remark on this clone: Other nucleotide sequences in the sample specify the same CDR3. This chain links TRBV6-5 with TRBJ1-5; a possible D gene is TRBD1 (5 bases). Trimming stripped 5 bases from V and 7 bases from J, with 9 bases between. The CDR3 loop spans 12 amino acids. Germline V gene lookup returns CDR1 MNHEY and CDR2 SVGAGI. The CDR3 reads CASSPGNQPQHF. The CDR3 DNA follows: TGTGCCAGCAGTCCAGGGAACCAGCCCCAGCATTTT.

The chain carries TRBV6-1 and TRBJ2-1; D is possibly TRBD1 (6 bases). Germline CDR1 reads MNHNS; CDR2 reads SASEGT. This CDR3 is built from 13 residues. V was pared by 4 bases and J by 9 bases, with 13 bases between. CDR3 in DNA: TGTGCCAGCAGTGTAAACAGGGACGGTGAGCAGTTCTTC. Its translation is CASSVNRDGEQFF.

V and J are TRBV5-1 and TRBJ2-3; D is uncertain. This CDR3 is 14 amino acids long. CDR1 SGHRS and CDR2 YFSETQ come from the germline V gene. Trimming cost V 0 bases and J 2 bases, with 7 bases left between them. The CDR3 protein is CASSLDRITDTQYF. In DNA, the CDR3 is TGCGCCAGCAGCTTGGACAGAATCACAGATACGCAGTATTTT.

The V gene is TRBV7-9, the J gene TRBJ2-1; 10 bases line up with TRBD1. Germline V CDR1 and CDR2: SEHNR, FQNEAQ (reference sequence). The V segment lost 4 bases and the J segment 6 bases; nucleotides outside the gene matches: 3. The CDR3 is 14 residues long. The CDR3 here is CASSWGTGVNEQFF. CDR3 in DNA: TGTGCCAGCAGCTGGGGGACAGGGGTCAATGAGCAGTTCTTC.

Only a few counts were recorded for this clone. This chain uses TRBV4-1 with TRBJ2-2; no reliable D call. The CDR3 has 15 amino acids. Germline values: CDR1 MGHRA, CDR2 YSYEKL. V was trimmed by 5 bases and J by 6 bases, leaving 16 bases between them. The CDR3 DNA is TGCGCCAGCAGCAACCAGACAAGGAAAGCCGGGGAGCTGTTTTTT. It encodes CASSNQTRKAGELFF.

The CDR3 coding sequence is TGTGCCACCAGAGGCCCCGACAGGGGCCATGAGCAGTTCTTC. It codes for CATRGPDRGHEQFF. V is TRBV15 and J is TRBJ2-1; TRBD1 matches 8 bases. J gave up 8 bases and V 6 bases, and 9 bases lay outside the gene matches. CDR1 and CDR2 from the germline V gene are LNHNV and YYDKDF (reference sequence). The CDR3 has 14 amino acids.

V usage is TRBV19 and J usage is TRBJ1-1; TRBD1 matches at 7 bases. The germline V gene has CDR1 LNHDA and CDR2 SQIVND (reference sequence). With 5 bases clipped from V and 6 bases from J, the junction kept 9 bases outside the gene matches. This CDR3 contains 14 residues. The CDR3 region is CASSPGGQGAEAFF. The CDR3 DNA reads TGTGCCAGTAGTCCCGGAGGTCAGGGGGCTGAAGCTTTCTTT.

CDR3 nucleotides: TGTGCCAGCAGCACGGGGACAGCGGGAGCCTCTGGGGCCAACGTCCTGACTTTC. Its translation is CASSTGTAGASGANVLTF. The chain carries TRBV5-5 and TRBJ2-6; tentatively, D is TRBD2 (8 bases). CDR1 SGHKS and CDR2 YYEKEE come from the germline V gene (reference sequence). Trimming took off 4 bases at V and 0 bases at J, with 17 bases between the two ends. The CDR3 has 18 amino acids.

The J gene is TRBJ1-2, the V gene TRBV4-2, with 7 bases aligning to TRBD1. With V trimmed by 0 bases and J by 3 bases, 7 bases remained unmatched. The germline CDR1 and CDR2 sequences are LGHNA and YNFKEQ. The CDR3 covers 16 residues. The CDR3 loop reads CASSQDRGRGDYGYTF. The CDR3 DNA reads as TGTGCCAGCAGCCAAGATAGGGGCAGGGGGGACTATGGCTACACCTTC.

The CDR3 DNA sequence: TGTGCCAGCAGCTGGACCGGGACACCTACCCAAGAGACCCAGTACTTC. Protein product: CASSWTGTPTQETQYF. The V call is TRBV7-9, the J call TRBJ2-5; weak D call: TRBD1 (6 bases). The CDR3 extends over 16 amino acids. V dropped 4 bases and J dropped 1 base, with 16 bases sitting between them. Germline values: CDR1 SEHNR, CDR2 FQNEAQ (reference sequence).

V gene TRBV11-3 combines with J gene TRBJ2-1; 8 positions agree with TRBD1. V shed 6 bases and J 14 bases; nucleotides not matched to a gene: 6. The CDR3 consists of 11 residues. Germline lookup yields CDR1 SGHNT and CDR2 YENEEA. CDR3 amino acids: CASRTGEGEFF. CDR3 sequence (DNA): TGTGCCAGCAGGACAGGGGAAGGGGAGTTCTTC.

The CDR3 sequence: CAIGTSGRLDEQFF. The CDR3 DNA is TGTGCCATTGGGACTAGCGGGAGATTAGATGAGCAGTTCTTC. The chain combines TRBV10-3 with TRBJ2-1; 14 bases map to TRBD2. From germline, CDR1 is ENHRY and CDR2 SYGVKD. The trim removed 9 bases at V and 8 bases at J, leaving 6 bases unmatched. This CDR3 comprises 14 residues.

The chain couples TRBV11-2 to TRBJ1-1; D gene unclear. CDR1 and CDR2 (germline): SGHAT, FQNNGV. V was pared by 3 bases and J by 5 bases, with 10 bases between. This CDR3 is 13 amino acids long. The CDR3 DNA follows: TGTGCCAGCAGCTTCCAGGATCGGACTGAAGCTTTCTTT. It encodes CASSFQDRTEAFF.

By sample share, this clone is medium-sized. V is TRBV11-2 and J is TRBJ1-1; D unresolved. Trimming pared 1 base from V and 0 bases from J, leaving 15 bases between. The CDR3 consists of 17 residues. Germline CDR1 and CDR2: SGHAT and FQNNGV. The CDR3 DNA reads as TGTGCCAGCAGCTTAGCCGTCGGAGGTCATCTGAACACTGAAGCTTTCTTT. The encoded protein is CASSLAVGGHLNTEAFF.

The V and J genes are TRBV11-3 and TRBJ2-7, with 7 nucleotides matching TRBD1. The germline CDR1 and CDR2 sequences are SGHNT and YENEEA. The CDR3 consists of 14 residues. Trimming at V came to 3 bases and at J to 2 bases, leaving 4 bases not matched to a gene. The CDR3 protein is CASSFAGQAYEQYF. Here the CDR3 DNA reads TGTGCCAGCAGCTTTGCCGGACAGGCCTACGAGCAGTACTTC.

This chain links TRBV5-6 with TRBJ1-1; D not resolved. Trimming stripped 2 bases from V and 6 bases from J, with 8 bases between. The CDR3 loop spans 12 amino acids. Germline V lookup: CDR1 SGHDT, CDR2 YYEEEE. The CDR3 DNA is TGTGCCAGCAGCTTCTCTGGCCCTGAAGCTTTCTTT. Residues: CASSFSGPEAFF.

The chain couples TRBV5-1 to TRBJ1-1; 9 bases match TRBD1. The germline gives CDR1 SGHRS, CDR2 YFSETQ. The CDR3 totals 17 residues. Trimming cost V 5 bases and J 1 base; bases outside gene matches: 12. This chain's CDR3 is CASRVGGTGLRNTEAFF. CDR3 coding DNA: TGCGCCAGCAGGGTGGGCGGGACAGGGCTCCGGAACACTGAAGCTTTCTTT.

CDR3 residues: CAISDNIGSQETQYF. Here the CDR3 DNA reads TGTGCCATCAGTGATAATATAGGGAGCCAAGAGACCCAGTACTTC. The rearrangement uses TRBV10-3 and TRBJ2-5, with D possibly matching TRBD2 (5 bases). Germline values: CDR1 ENHRY, CDR2 SYGVKD. The CDR3 is 15 amino acids. V dropped 3 bases and J dropped 1 base, with 12 bases sitting between them.

In its sample, this clone was seen a few times. This chain connects TRBV9 to TRBJ2-2, with no clear D. V was trimmed by 0 bases and J by 5 bases, leaving 8 bases between them. The germline V gene encodes CDR1 SGDLS and CDR2 YYNGEE. The CDR3 runs to 14 residues. CDR3 in DNA: TGTGCCAGCAGCGTAGGAGTCAAGACCGGGGAGCTGTTTTTT. It translates to CASSVGVKTGELFF.

This rearrangement joins TRBV19 to TRBJ1-6; D remains ambiguous. The CDR3 is made up of 15 amino acids. Germline lookup yields CDR1 LNHDA and CDR2 SQIVND (reference sequence). Trimming took off 3 bases at V and 9 bases at J, with 15 bases between the two ends. The DNA of the CDR3 is TGTGCCAGTAGTATGGTCCCCGTGGCAAGTTCACCCCTCCACTTT. Amino acids: CASSMVPVASSPLHF.

CDR3 protein: CASSFTDSYEQYF. In DNA form, the CDR3 reads TGCGCCAGCAGCTTCACAGACTCCTACGAGCAGTACTTC. The chain is built from TRBV5-1 and TRBJ2-7; D unclear. Germline-derived CDR1 and CDR2 are SGHRS and YFSETQ. The CDR3 runs 13 residues. V lost 2 bases and J 0 bases, leaving 6 bases between the germline ends.

The table lists this clone with a count of one. V usage is TRBV10-1 and J usage is TRBJ2-7, with TRBD1 identical over 11 bases. CDR3 length: 14 residues. With V trimmed by 4 bases and J by 5 bases, 4 bases remained unmatched. The germline CDR1 and CDR2 sequences are WNHNN and SYGVQD (reference sequence). The CDR3 DNA reads TGCGCCAGCAGTGCGGGACAGGGGGGGGACGAGCAGTACTTC. Amino acid sequence: CASSAGQGGDEQYF.